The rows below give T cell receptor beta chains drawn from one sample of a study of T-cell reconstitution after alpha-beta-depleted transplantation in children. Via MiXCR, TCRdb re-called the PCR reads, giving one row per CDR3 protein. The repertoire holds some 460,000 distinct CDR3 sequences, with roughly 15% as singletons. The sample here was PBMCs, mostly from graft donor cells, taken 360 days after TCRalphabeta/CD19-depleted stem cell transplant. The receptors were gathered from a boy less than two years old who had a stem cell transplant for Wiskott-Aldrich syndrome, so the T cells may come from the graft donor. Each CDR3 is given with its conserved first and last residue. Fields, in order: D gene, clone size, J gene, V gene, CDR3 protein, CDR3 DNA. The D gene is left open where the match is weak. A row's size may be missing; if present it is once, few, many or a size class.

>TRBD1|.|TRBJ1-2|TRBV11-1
CASSLGVGTGSLGYGYTF
TGTGCCAGCAGCTTGGGCGTAGGGACAGGGTCCCTAGGCTATGGCTACACCTTC
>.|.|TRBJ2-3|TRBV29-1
CSVVGYTDTQYF
TGCAGCGTTGTGGGATACACAGATACGCAGTATTTT
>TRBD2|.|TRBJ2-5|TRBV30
CAWSTGTGGLAGQETQYF
TGTGCCTGGAGTACCGGGACAGGGGGACTAGCGGGACAAGAGACCCAGTACTTC
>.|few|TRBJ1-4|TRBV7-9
CASSQALPEPTNEKLFF
TGTGCCAGCAGCCAAGCCCTCCCAGAGCCAACTAATGAAAAACTGTTTTTT
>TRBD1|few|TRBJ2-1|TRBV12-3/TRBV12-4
CASSPIGTGYNEQFF
TGTGCCAGCAGCCCTATCGGGACAGGTTACAATGAGCAGTTCTTC
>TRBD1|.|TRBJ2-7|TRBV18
CASSPGQGWYEQYF
TGTGCCAGCTCACCCGGACAGGGATGGTACGAGCAGTACTTC
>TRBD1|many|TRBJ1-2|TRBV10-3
CAISGTGAFYGYTF
TGTGCCATCAGTGGGACAGGCGCTTTCTATGGCTACACCTTC
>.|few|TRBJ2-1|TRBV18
CASSPPLRNEQFF
TGTGCCAGCTCACCACCGCTGCGGAATGAGCAGTTCTTC
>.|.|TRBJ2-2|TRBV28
CASSSGLLNTGELFF
TGTGCCAGCAGTTCGGGACTCTTGAACACCGGGGAGCTGTTTTTT
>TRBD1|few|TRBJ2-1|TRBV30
CAWVTGDNEQFF
TGTGCCTGGGTGACAGGGGACAATGAGCAGTTCTTC
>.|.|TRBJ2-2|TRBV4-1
CASSQENGELFF
TGCGCCAGCTCCCAGGAGAACGGGGAGCTGTTTTTT
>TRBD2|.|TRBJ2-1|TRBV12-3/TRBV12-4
CASSPVAGGPGQFF
TGTGCCAGCAGCCCTGTGGCGGGAGGGCCGGGGCAGTTCTTC
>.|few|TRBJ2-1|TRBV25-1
CASTRLGNSYNEQFF
TGTGCCAGCACCCGGTTAGGGAACTCCTACAATGAGCAGTTCTTC
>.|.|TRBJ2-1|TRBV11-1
CASSLGARGPGAGPYNEQFF
TGTGCCAGCAGCTTAGGGGCCCGAGGACCTGGAGCAGGGCCGTACAATGAGCAGTTCTTC
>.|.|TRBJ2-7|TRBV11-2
CASSLALSHEQYF
TGTGCCAGCAGCTTAGCCTTAAGCCACGAGCAGTACTTC
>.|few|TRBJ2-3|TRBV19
CATRWGSTDTQYF
TGTGCCACGCGGTGGGGCAGCACAGATACGCAGTATTTT
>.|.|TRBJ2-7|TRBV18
CASSPPVGSNYEQYF
TGTGCCAGCTCACCACCTGTGGGAAGTAATTACGAGCAGTACTTC
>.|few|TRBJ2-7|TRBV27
CASSLQGVHEQYF
TGTGCCAGCAGTCTCCAGGGAGTTCACGAGCAGTACTTC
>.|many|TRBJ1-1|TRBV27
CASRDQDFISTEAFF
TGTGCCAGCAGGGACCAGGACTTTATATCCACTGAAGCTTTCTTT
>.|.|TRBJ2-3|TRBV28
CASTDSTDTQYF
TGTGCCAGCACTGACAGCACAGATACGCAGTATTTT
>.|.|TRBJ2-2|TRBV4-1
CASSQYSGPNTGELFF
TGCGCCAGCAGCCAATATAGCGGCCCGAACACCGGGGAGCTGTTTTTT
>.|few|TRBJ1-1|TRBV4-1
CASSQGIGENTEAFF
TGCGCCAGCAGCCAAGGGATAGGCGAGAACACTGAAGCTTTCTTT
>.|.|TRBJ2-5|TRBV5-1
CASSFRDGGEETQYF
TGCGCCAGCAGCTTCCGGGACGGAGGGGAGGAGACCCAGTACTTC
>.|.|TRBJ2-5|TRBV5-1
CASSRVGGGETQYF
TGCGCCAGCAGCCGTGTCGGGGGCGGGGAGACCCAGTACTTC
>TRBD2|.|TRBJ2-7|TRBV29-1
CSVLTSGRVNEQYF
TGCAGCGTGCTGACTAGCGGGAGGGTAAACGAGCAGTACTTC
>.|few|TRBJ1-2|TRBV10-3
CAISVRTSHGYTF
TGTGCCATCAGTGTCAGGACCTCGCATGGCTACACCTTC
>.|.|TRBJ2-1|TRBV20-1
CSAKTGLSQYNEQFF
TGCAGTGCTAAAACAGGGCTCTCACAATACAATGAGCAGTTCTTC
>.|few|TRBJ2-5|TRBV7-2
CASSAVWQETQYF
TGTGCCAGCAGCGCCGTCTGGCAAGAGACCCAGTACTTC
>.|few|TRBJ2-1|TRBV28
CASSSSSSGTTNNEQFF
TGTGCCAGCAGTTCTTCTAGTTCCGGGACAACGAACAATGAGCAGTTCTTC
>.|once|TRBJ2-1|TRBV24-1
CAIDAGVSSSYNEQFF
TGTGCCATCGACGCAGGGGTCTCAAGCTCCTACAATGAGCAGTTCTTC
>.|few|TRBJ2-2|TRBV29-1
CSVRTTNTGELFF
TGCAGCGTTAGAACCACGAACACCGGGGAGCTGTTTTTT
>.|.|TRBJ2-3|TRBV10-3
CAISVVNAPQIPDTQYF
TGTGCCATCAGTGTGGTGAATGCCCCTCAGATCCCAGATACGCAGTATTTT
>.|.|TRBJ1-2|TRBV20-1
CSARDWGVTF
TGCAGTGCTAGAGATTGGGGGGTAACCTTC
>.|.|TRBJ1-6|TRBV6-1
CASGTGPQTPLHF
TGTGCCAGCGGGACCGGACCACAGACACCCCTCCACTTT
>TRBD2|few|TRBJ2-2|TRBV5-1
CASSSLAGGPFRELFF
TGCGCCAGCAGCTCTCTAGCGGGAGGGCCCTTCAGAGAGCTGTTTTTT
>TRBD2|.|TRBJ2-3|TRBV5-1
CASSPGLAVASTDTQYF
TGCGCCAGCAGCCCGGGACTAGCGGTAGCTAGCACAGATACGCAGTATTTT
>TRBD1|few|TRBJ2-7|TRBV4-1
CASSQGLRQGTGSSYEQYF
TGCGCCAGCAGCCAAGGGTTGAGACAGGGGACAGGGTCCTCCTACGAGCAGTACTTC
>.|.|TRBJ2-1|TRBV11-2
CASSSERVRASSYNEQFF
TGTGCCAGCAGCTCCGAGCGGGTTCGGGCAAGCTCCTACAATGAGCAGTTCTTC
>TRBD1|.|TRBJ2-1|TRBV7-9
CASSLMAGTGNEQFF
TGTGCCAGCAGCCTTATGGCTGGGACAGGCAATGAGCAGTTCTTC
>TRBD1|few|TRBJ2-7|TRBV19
CASSIPRGQTYEQYF
TGTGCCAGTAGTATCCCACGGGGACAGACCTACGAGCAGTACTTC
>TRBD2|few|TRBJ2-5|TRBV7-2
CASSMGLQETQYF
TGTGCCAGCAGCATGGGACTACAAGAGACCCAGTACTTC
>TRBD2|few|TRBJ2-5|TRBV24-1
CATRGGGAGETQYF
TGTGCCACCCGCGGCGGGGGGGCAGGCGAGACCCAGTACTTC
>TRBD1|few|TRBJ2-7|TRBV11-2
CASSMSGTAPYEQYF
TGTGCCAGCAGCATGTCCGGGACAGCTCCCTACGAGCAGTACTTC
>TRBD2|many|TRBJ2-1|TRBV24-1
CATSDPTSGGSYNEQFF
TGTGCCACCAGTGACCCTACTAGCGGGGGGTCCTACAATGAGCAGTTCTTC
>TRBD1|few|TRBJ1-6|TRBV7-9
CASSPGTGYNSPLHF
TGTGCCAGCAGCCCCGGGACAGGGTATAATTCACCCCTCCACTTT